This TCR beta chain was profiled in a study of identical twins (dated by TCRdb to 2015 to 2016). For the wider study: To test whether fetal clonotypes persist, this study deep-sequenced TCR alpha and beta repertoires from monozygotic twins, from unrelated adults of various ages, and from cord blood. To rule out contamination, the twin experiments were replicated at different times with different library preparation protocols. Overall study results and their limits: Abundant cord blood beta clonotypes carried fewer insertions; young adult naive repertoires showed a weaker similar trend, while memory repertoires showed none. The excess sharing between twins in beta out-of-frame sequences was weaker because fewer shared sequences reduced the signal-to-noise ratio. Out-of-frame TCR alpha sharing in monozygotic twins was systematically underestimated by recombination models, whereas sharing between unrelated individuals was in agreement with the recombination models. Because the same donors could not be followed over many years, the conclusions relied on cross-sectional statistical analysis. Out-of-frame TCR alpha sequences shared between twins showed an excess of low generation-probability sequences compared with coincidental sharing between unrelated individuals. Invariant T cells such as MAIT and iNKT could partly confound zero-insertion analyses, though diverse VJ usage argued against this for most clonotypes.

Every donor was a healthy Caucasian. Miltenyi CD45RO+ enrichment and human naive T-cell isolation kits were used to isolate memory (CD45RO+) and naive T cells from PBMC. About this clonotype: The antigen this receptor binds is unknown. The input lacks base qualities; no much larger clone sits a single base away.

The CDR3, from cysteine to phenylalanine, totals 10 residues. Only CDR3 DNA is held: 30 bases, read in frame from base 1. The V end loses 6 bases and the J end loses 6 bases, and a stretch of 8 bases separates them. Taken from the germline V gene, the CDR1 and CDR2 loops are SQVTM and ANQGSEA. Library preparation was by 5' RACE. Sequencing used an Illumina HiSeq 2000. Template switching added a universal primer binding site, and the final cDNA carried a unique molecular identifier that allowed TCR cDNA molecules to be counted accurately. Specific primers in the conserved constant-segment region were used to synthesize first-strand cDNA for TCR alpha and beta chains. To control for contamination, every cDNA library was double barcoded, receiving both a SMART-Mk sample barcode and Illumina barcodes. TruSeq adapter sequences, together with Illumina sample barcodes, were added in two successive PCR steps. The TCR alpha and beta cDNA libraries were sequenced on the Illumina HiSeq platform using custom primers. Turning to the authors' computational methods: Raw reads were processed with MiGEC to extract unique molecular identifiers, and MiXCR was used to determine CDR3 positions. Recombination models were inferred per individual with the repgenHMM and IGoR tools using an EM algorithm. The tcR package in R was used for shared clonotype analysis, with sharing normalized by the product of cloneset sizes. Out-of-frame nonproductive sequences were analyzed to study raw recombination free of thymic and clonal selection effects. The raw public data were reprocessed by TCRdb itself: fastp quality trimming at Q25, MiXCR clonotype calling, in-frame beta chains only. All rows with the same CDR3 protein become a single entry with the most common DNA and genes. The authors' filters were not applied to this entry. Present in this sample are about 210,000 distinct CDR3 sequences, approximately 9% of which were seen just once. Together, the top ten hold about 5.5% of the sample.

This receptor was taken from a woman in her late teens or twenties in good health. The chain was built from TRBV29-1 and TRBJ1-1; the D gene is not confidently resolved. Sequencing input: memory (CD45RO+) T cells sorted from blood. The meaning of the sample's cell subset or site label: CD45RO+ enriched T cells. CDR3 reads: CSVKSPEAFF. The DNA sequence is TGCAGCGTGAAGTCCCCTGAAGCTTTCTTT.